The 15 T cell receptor beta chains below come from one sample, sequenced in a study of T cell responses to AZD1222 COVID-19 vaccine. The data were produced by immunoSEQ multiplex PCR, yet TCRdb's version contains in-frame clones alone and is incomplete. The sample gives about 150,000 clones, around 93% of which show up once; over 1.3% is in the top ten. The specimen was peripheral blood, collected on day 0 of AZD1222 vaccination. The receptors were sampled from an adult in good health.

The DNA for the CDR3 is TGTGCCAGCAGCTTGGTCTTGGGGGCTGAGGGCTACACCTTC. Translation gives CASSLVLGAEGYTF. The chain is built from TRBV5-6 and TRBJ1-2; perhaps TRBD1 as D (6 bases). Trimming removed 0 bases from V and 8 bases from J, with 14 bases in between. The CDR3 extends over 14 amino acids. Germline CDR1 is SGHDT and CDR2 is YYEEEE.

The chain couples TRBV19 to TRBJ2-7; perhaps TRBD2 as D (5 bases). From germline, CDR1 is LNHDA and CDR2 SQIVND (reference sequence). The CDR3 spans 16 residues. V lost 3 bases and J lost 7, with 22 bases in between. Here the CDR3 DNA reads TGTGCCAGTAGTATCTCGCCTAGCATGGGGTTGGAGGAGCAGTACTTC. It encodes CASSISPSMGLEEQYF.

The rearrangement links TRBV18 to TRBJ1-2; D ambiguous. The germline gives CDR1 KGHSH, CDR2 LQKENI. V was shortened by 3 bases and J by 4 bases, with 12 bases between the two germline ends. This CDR3 spans 14 amino acids. The CDR3 here is CASSPGRFGYGYTF. CDR3 bases: TGTGCCAGCTCACCGGGGAGATTTGGCTATGGCTACACCTTC.

This rearrangement joins TRBV3-1 (or the pseudogene TRBV3-2) to TRBJ2-6; D tentatively reads TRBD1 or TRBD2 (5 bases each). V gave up 4 bases and J gave up 0 bases, with 7 bases separating them. CDR1 and CDR2 from the germline V gene are LGHDT and YNNKEL (reference sequence). The CDR3 consists of 15 residues. Written as DNA, the CDR3 is TGTGCCAGCAGCCTGGGGACCTCTGGGGCCAACGTCCTGACTTTC. This encodes CASSLGTSGANVLTF.

The J gene is TRBJ2-1, the V gene TRBV6-4; D possibly corresponds to TRBD2 (6 bases). The CDR3 consists of 13 residues. V lost 0 bases, J lost 7 bases, and 7 bases lay in between. Looked up from germline, CDR1 is MRHNA and CDR2 is SNTAGT. CDR3 residues: CASSDSAGNEQFF. The CDR3 DNA reads as TGTGCCAGCAGTGACTCGGCGGGAAATGAGCAGTTCTTC.

The chain couples TRBV5-8 to TRBJ1-2; the match to TRBD1 covers 7 bases. J gave up 2 bases and V 7 bases, and 2 bases lay outside the gene matches. The germline gives CDR1 SGHTS, CDR2 YDEGEE. CDR3 length: 12 amino acids. The CDR3 bases are TGTGCCAGCGGGGGACAGAACTATGGCTACACCTTC. It translates to CASGGQNYGYTF.

This chain uses TRBV7-9 with TRBJ2-5, with a tentative D call TRBD2 (6 bases). CDR1 and CDR2 from the germline V gene are SEHNR and FQNEAQ (reference sequence). The CDR3 covers 13 residues. V shed 5 bases and J shed 5 bases, with 12 bases lying between them. CDR3 region: CASSAGGGETQYF. CDR3 nucleotide sequence: TGTGCCAGCAGCGCAGGCGGAGGGGAGACCCAGTACTTC.

This clone was seen just once. The chain recombines TRBV3-1 (or the pseudogene TRBV3-2) with TRBJ2-5; no clear D gene. This CDR3 is built from 12 residues. Germline CDR1 and CDR2: LGHDT and YNNKEL (reference sequence). Trimming stripped 1 base from V and 5 bases from J, with 5 bases between. The CDR3 here is CASSQVGETQYF. CDR3 in DNA: TGTGCCAGCAGCCAAGTGGGCGAGACCCAGTACTTC.

The chain combines TRBV28 with TRBJ1-4; D unclear. V shed 4 bases and J shed 6 bases, with 12 bases lying between them. Germline V gene lookup returns CDR1 MDHEN and CDR2 SYDVKM. The CDR3 is 14 amino acids. CDR3 region: CASSYALWDEKLFF. The CDR3 coding sequence is TGTGCCAGCAGTTATGCGCTGTGGGATGAAAAACTGTTTTTT.

J is TRBJ2-7 and V is TRBV7-9, with a tentative D call TRBD1 (6 bases). The CDR3 has 14 amino acids. With 5 bases removed from V and 6 bases from J, the gap between germline ends came to 17 bases. The germline V gene encodes CDR1 SEHNR and CDR2 FQNEAQ (reference sequence). CDR3 sequence (DNA): TGTGCCAGCAGCCGAATTCAGGGGCCGGGCGAGCAGTACTTC. Amino acids: CASSRIQGPGEQYF.

The chain is built from TRBV28 and TRBJ2-7; 12 bases agree with TRBD2. V lost 8 bases, J lost 5 bases, and 7 bases stayed unmatched. Germline-derived CDR1 and CDR2 are MDHEN and SYDVKM. The CDR3 spans 14 residues. CDR3 residues: CASSLAGGSDEQYF. CDR3 DNA: TGTGCCAGCTCCCTAGCGGGAGGGAGCGACGAGCAGTACTTC.

The chain is built from TRBV7-9 and TRBJ2-3; 8 bases are shared with TRBD1. Germline V gene sequence: CDR1 SEHNR, CDR2 FQNEAQ (reference sequence). This CDR3 contains 15 residues. Trimming took 4 bases from V and 0 from J; bases not matched to a gene: 3. The CDR3 sequence is CASSSRTGSTDTQYF. In nucleotides, the CDR3 is TGTGCCAGCAGCTCTAGGACAGGGAGCACAGATACGCAGTATTTT.

The rearrangement links TRBV12-5 to TRBJ1-5; D ambiguous. Germline CDR1 reads LGHNT; CDR2 reads FRNRAP. The CDR3 length is 14 residues. V lost 9 bases and J lost 7, with 19 bases in between. The chain's CDR3 is CASSLAVIGQPQHF. The CDR3 region has the DNA TGTGCTAGCTCGCTAGCAGTCATAGGGCAGCCCCAGCATTTT.

The chain joins TRBV7-6 to TRBJ2-7; a possible D gene is TRBD1 (5 bases). Germline V gives CDR1 SGHVS, CDR2 FNYEAQ. With 1 base removed from V and 3 bases from J, the gap between germline ends came to 13 bases. The CDR3 has 15 amino acids. CDR3 sequence (DNA): TGTGCCAGCAGCTTAGGGGGTGGGCAGGGCTACGAGCAGTACTTC. This gives the protein CASSLGGGQGYEQYF.

This clone was seen only a few times. The CDR3 coding sequence is TGTGCCAGCAGCCCGCCTGGGACGTTCAGCACTGAAGCTTTCTTT. Protein sequence: CASSPPGTFSTEAFF. The V gene is TRBV3-1 (or the pseudogene TRBV3-2), the J gene TRBJ1-1, with D perhaps matching TRBD1 (5 bases). The germline V gene has CDR1 LGHDT and CDR2 YNNKEL (reference sequence). V shed 4 bases and J shed 4 bases, with 16 bases lying between them. The CDR3 runs to 15 residues.